These T cell receptor beta chains were read from a single sample in a study of cytomegalovirus exposure and HLA in healthy donors. The protocol was immunoSEQ multiplex PCR, while the TCRdb copy is restricted to in-frame clones and leaves out a portion. This sample yields fewer than 150,000 clones, of which nearly 80% are seen a single time; 4.5% to 6% belongs to the top ten. The sequencing input was PBMCs. These receptor sequences come from a male donor in good health and CMV-seronegative. CDR3s include the opening cysteine and the closing phenylalanine or tryptophan. D genes are given only for firm matches.

v_gene,j_gene,d_gene,CDR3aa
TRBV28,TRBJ1-2,TRBD1,CASSLPSGTASGYTF
TRBV4-1,TRBJ2-1,TRBD2,CASSQDNAASGQDEQFF
TRBV18,TRBJ2-5,TRBD2,CASSPRAAGAGETQYF
TRBV7-2,TRBJ1-1,.,CASSFSGETEAFF
TRBV5-1,TRBJ1-1,.,CASSLLPRADTEAFF
TRBV10-2,TRBJ2-5,.,CASSQGNLAQQETQYF
TRBV7-6,TRBJ1-1,.,CASSTPSGDTEAFF
TRBV7-8,TRBJ1-4,TRBD1,CASSLRTGGVPIEKLFF
TRBV15,TRBJ2-3,TRBD2,CATSTIKLAGGSDTQYF
TRBV5-6,TRBJ2-3,.,CASSLGADTQYF
TRBV6-5,TRBJ1-2,TRBD1,CASSPTGAGGYTF
TRBV7-3,TRBJ2-3,TRBD2,CASSWAGGPRGTQYF
TRBV19,TRBJ2-5,.,CASSPGAFGETQYF
TRBV7-9,TRBJ1-6,TRBD1,CASSLETGGGSPLHF
TRBV29-1,TRBJ1-1,TRBD1,CSVEGQGRATEAFF
TRBV5-1,TRBJ1-1,TRBD1,CASRTGTGNTEAFF
TRBV11-2,TRBJ2-7,TRBD1,CASSHPRGSSGEQYF
TRBV18,TRBJ1-6,.,CASSPIGETPLHF
TRBV4-1,TRBJ1-1,.,CASSKDGSEAFF
TRBV6-1,TRBJ1-3,.,CASSLEGYSGNTIYF
TRBV9,TRBJ2-1,TRBD2,CASSAGTSDNEQFF
TRBV7-2,TRBJ2-1,.,CASTLMTSTNEQFF
TRBV7-2,TRBJ2-2,TRBD2,CASSSKRGGSDTGELFF
TRBV4-3,TRBJ2-1,.,CASSQRGSYNEQFF
TRBV5-1,TRBJ2-1,TRBD1,CASSFGGQGRNEQFF
TRBV5-1,TRBJ2-3,TRBD1,CASSLEGTGADTQYF
TRBV6-6,TRBJ1-1,TRBD1,CASTPGQGFTEAFF
TRBV5-1,TRBJ1-2,.,CASSFSGGQNYGYTF
TRBV4-1,TRBJ1-2,.,CASSLLMVESGYTF
TRBV25-1,TRBJ1-3,TRBD1,CASSGLGQGHSGNTIYF
TRBV12-1,TRBJ1-1,.,CASGSYQEGDTEAFF
TRBV6-1,TRBJ2-7,.,CASTQVYEQYF